The entry below describes one TCR beta chain. Antigen specificity is unknown. The data were obtained in a study of cytomegalovirus exposure and HLA in healthy donors. Regarding the study as a whole: TCR beta sequences numbering 15,000 to 20,000 were associated with HLA alleles at 0.05 false discovery rate in a later analysis.

In the PCR, 60 Vbeta and 13 Jbeta primers were used. The method was immunoSEQ multiplex PCR; TCRdb's version includes in-frame clones alone and lacks a portion of them. The sample contains under 200,000 clones, around 81% of which appear only once. Germline V gene lookup returns CDR1 SGDLS and CDR2 YYNGEE. V shed 4 bases, J shed 2 bases, and the junction held 9 bases outside the gene matches. The CDR3 is made up of 17 amino acids. This clonotype was sampled from a woman under 30 in good health and CMV-seropositive. The sample comprised PBMCs. V is TRBV9 and J is TRBJ2-6, with 7 bases aligning to TRBD2. The CDR3 reads CASSSMGGGPGANVLTF. The DNA of the CDR3 is TGTGCCAGCAGCTCGATGGGGGGGGGTCCTGGGGCCAACGTCCTGACTTTC.